Below, 3 T cell receptor beta chains from the same sample are listed, as sequenced in a study of shared clonotypes between healthy human individuals. Only in-frame clones appear in the TCRdb table, and some are missing; sequencing was by immunoSEQ multiplex PCR. The sample shows 2 million to 3 million clones, 80% to 95% of them seen only once. Sequencing was performed on naive CD4+ T cells from PBMCs. Subset of the sample: CD45RA+ positively selected. The origin of the receptors is a man between 18 and 29 years old in good health. Some clones in this sample may be carry-over from other donors' samples.

The chain employs TRBV28 and TRBJ1-2; 8 bases agree with TRBD1. This CDR3 is built from 17 residues. Unmatched junction bases numbered 15, after V lost 5 bases and J lost 4 bases. Germline CDR1 and CDR2: MDHEN and SYDVKM. Written as DNA, the CDR3 is TGTGCCAGCAGTCGACCTTTGGGGACAGGAGATAGCTATGGCTACACCTTC. Translated, it gives CASSRPLGTGDSYGYTF.

The V gene is TRBV7-9, the J gene TRBJ1-4; D is unresolved. Germline loops: CDR1 SEHNR, CDR2 FQNEAQ (reference sequence). The CDR3 runs 15 residues. Trimming took off 5 bases at V and 7 bases at J, with 17 bases between the two ends. The CDR3 DNA sequence: TGTGCCAGCAGCCCCAACAGCAATTCTTTTGAAAAACTGTTTTTT. It specifies CASSPNSNSFEKLFF.

This chain links TRBV6-5 with TRBJ2-1, with a tentative D call TRBD1 (5 bases). There are 13 residues in the CDR3. The V and J ends lost 5 bases and 10 bases respectively, with 15 bases between them. The germline CDR1 and CDR2 sequences are MNHEY and SVGAGI. This CDR3 is CASSPWGLEEQFF. CDR3 in DNA: TGTGCCAGCAGTCCTTGGGGCTTAGAGGAGCAGTTCTTC.